The present T cell receptor (beta chain) was sequenced within a study of blood T cell repertoires in COVID-19. Overall study: Samples representing acute and convalescent COVID-19 were sourced from the United States, Italy and Spain.

V trimming: 4 bases; J trimming: 8 bases; junction bases outside the gene matches: 5. Germline V gene lookup returns CDR1 LNHDA and CDR2 SQIVND (reference sequence). The CDR3 is 13 residues long. This clone was seen once. Profiled with immunoSEQ multiplex PCR; TCRdb holds only in-frame clones, not every one. The sample includes tens of thousands of clones, 86% of them seen just once. Sequenced input: peripheral blood. The TCR sequence derives from an elderly woman with acute or convalescent COVID-19. The rearrangement joins TRBV19 to TRBJ2-1, with 7 positions matching TRBD2. The CDR3 loop reads CASSTNSGYEQFF. The CDR3 region has the DNA TGTGCCAGTAGTACAAATAGCGGGTATGAGCAGTTCTTC.